The clone carrying this TCR beta chain was seen many times. The data stem from a study of Graves' ophthalmopathy and Graves' hyperthyroidism. V was clipped by 0 bases and J by 8 bases, with 14 bases between them. The CDR3 runs to 14 residues. The germline CDR1 and CDR2 sequences are SGDLS and YYNGEE. RNA transcripts provided the template for amplifying TCR beta CDR3 regions. In the first round, RT-PCR was carried out with HTBI primers, and a multiplex PCR formed the second round. TCRdb processed the multiplex PCR reads anew with MiXCR; each CDR3 protein has one entry. The table records a few hundred thousand distinct CDR3 sequences, 15% of them present only once.

The TCR was taken from a woman aged 18-29 years with stable Graves' hyperthyroidism. The V call is TRBV9, the J call TRBJ1-2; perhaps TRBD1 as D (5 bases). The sequenced sample consisted of peripheral blood. DNA for the CDR3: TGTGCCAGCAGCGTAGCTACAGGCGGTCGGGGCTACACCTTC. As protein: CASSVATGGRGYTF.